This TCR beta chain was identified during a study of cytomegalovirus exposure and HLA in healthy donors. Primers: 60 Vbeta forward and 13 Jbeta reverse. TCRdb's copy holds only in-frame clones and misses some; the assay was immunoSEQ multiplex PCR. Reported are 200,000 to 250,000 clones; the ten largest clones contain over 0.95%. Germline values: CDR1 MNHEY, CDR2 SVGAGI. With V trimmed by 2 bases and J by 5 bases, 8 bases remained unmatched. The CDR3 spans 15 residues. Specimen: PBMCs. The chain carries TRBV6-5 and TRBJ1-1; TRBD1 matches at 7 bases. The clonotype comes from a girl aged 2 to 10 in good health and CMV-seropositive. CDR3 sequence (DNA): TGTGCCAGCAGTTACCCCGGGCAGGGGGGTACTGAAGCTTTCTTT. Translated, it gives CASSYPGQGGTEAFF.